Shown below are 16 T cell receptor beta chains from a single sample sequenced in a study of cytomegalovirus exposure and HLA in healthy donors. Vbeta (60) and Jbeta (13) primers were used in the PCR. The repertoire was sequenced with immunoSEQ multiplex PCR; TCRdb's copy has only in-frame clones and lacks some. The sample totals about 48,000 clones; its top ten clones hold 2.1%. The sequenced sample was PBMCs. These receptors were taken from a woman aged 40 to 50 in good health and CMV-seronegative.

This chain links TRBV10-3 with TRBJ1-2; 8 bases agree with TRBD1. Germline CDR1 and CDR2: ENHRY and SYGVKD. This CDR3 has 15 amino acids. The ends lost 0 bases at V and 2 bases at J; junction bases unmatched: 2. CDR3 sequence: CAISESNRGNYGYTF. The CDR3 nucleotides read TGTGCCATCAGTGAGTCAAACAGGGGGAACTATGGCTACACCTTC.

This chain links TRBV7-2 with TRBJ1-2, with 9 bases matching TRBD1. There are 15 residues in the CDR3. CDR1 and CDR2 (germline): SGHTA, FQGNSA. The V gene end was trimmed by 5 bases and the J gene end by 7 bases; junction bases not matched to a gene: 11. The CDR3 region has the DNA TGTGCCAGCAGCGTCGGTCATACAGGGGGCGGTGGCTACACCTTC. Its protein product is CASSVGHTGGGGYTF.

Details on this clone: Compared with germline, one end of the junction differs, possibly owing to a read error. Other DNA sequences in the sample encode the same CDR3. The CDR3 nucleotides read TGTGCCAGCAGCGCTCGACAGGGGGATTCACCCCTACACTTT. This encodes CASSARQGDSPLHF. This sequence joins TRBV9 and TRBJ1-6, with 9 nucleotides matching TRBD1. CDR3 size: 14 residues. Germline V CDR1 and CDR2: SGDLS, YYNGEE.

CDR3 nucleotides: TGTGCCATCAGTGGAGTAGATAGCAATCAGCCCCAGCATTTT. The encoded protein is CAISGVDSNQPQHF. The chain is built from TRBV10-3 and TRBJ1-5, with D uncertain. The CDR3 length is 14 residues. The V and J ends lost 4 bases and 0 bases respectively, with 7 bases between them. Germline V gives CDR1 ENHRY, CDR2 SYGVKD.

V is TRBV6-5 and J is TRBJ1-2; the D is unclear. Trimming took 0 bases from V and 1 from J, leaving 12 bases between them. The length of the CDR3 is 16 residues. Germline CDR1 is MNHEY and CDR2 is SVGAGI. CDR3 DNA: TGTGCCAGCAGTTACTCTCCAGGCCTCCTTAACTATGGCTACACCTTC. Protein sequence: CASSYSPGLLNYGYTF.

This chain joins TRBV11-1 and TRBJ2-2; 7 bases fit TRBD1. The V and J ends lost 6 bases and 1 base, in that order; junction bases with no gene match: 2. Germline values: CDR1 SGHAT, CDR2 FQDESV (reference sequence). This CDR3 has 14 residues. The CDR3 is CASSWDRNTGELFF. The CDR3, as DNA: TGTGCCAGCAGTTGGGACAGGAACACCGGGGAGCTGTTTTTT.

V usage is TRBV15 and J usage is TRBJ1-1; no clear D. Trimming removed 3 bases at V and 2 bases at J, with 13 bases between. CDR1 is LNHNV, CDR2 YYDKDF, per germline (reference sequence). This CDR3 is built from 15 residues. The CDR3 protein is CATSSSTTDNTEAFF. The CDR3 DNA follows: TGTGCCACCAGCAGTTCGACGACTGATAACACTGAAGCTTTCTTT.

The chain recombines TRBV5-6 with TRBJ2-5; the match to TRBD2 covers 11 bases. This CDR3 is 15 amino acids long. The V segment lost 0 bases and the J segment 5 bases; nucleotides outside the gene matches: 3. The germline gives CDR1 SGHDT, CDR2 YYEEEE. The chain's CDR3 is CASSLVASGRETQYF. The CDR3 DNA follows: TGTGCCAGCAGCTTGGTGGCTAGCGGGAGGGAGACCCAGTACTTC.

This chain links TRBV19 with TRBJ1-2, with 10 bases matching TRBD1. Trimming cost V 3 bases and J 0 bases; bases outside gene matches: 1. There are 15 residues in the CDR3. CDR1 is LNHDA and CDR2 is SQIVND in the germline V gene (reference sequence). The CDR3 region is CASSIGQGANYGYTF. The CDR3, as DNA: TGTGCCAGTAGTATTGGACAGGGGGCTAACTATGGCTACACCTTC. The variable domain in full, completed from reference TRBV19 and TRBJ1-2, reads DGGITQSPKYLFRKEGQNVTLSCEQNLNHDAMYWYRQDPGQGLRLIYYSQIVNDFQKGDIAEGYSVSREKKESFPLTVTSAQKNPTAFYLCASSIGQGANYGYTFGSGTRLTVV.

CDR3 sequence (DNA): TGTGCCAGCAGTGAAGTTGGTAGCGGGGGGGGGATGACCCAGTACTTC. It is translated as CASSEVGSGGGMTQYF. The chain links TRBV6-1 to TRBJ2-5; 11 nucleotides match TRBD2. The CDR3 is made up of 16 amino acids. Germline CDR1 is MNHNS and CDR2 is SASEGT. The trim removed 1 base at V and 7 bases at J, leaving 8 bases unmatched.

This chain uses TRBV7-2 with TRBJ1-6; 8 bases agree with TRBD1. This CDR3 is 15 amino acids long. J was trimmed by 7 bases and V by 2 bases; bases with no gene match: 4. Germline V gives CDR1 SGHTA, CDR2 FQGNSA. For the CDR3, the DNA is TGTGCCAGCAGCTTACCAGGGGGCCAAAATTCACCCCTCCACTTT. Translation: CASSLPGGQNSPLHF. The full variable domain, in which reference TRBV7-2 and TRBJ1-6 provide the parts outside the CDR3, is GAGVSQSPSNKVTEKGKDVELRCDPISGHTALYWYRQSLGQGLEFLIYFQGNSAPDKSGLPSDRFSAERTGGSVSTLTIQRTQQEDSAVYLCASSLPGGQNSPLHFGNGTRLTVT.

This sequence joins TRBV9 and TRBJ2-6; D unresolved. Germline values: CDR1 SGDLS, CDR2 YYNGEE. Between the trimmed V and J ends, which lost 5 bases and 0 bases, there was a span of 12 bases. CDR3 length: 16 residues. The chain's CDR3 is CASRPEVRSGANVLTF. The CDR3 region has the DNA TGTGCCAGCAGACCCGAGGTACGCTCTGGGGCCAACGTCCTGACTTTC.

This CDR3 reads CASSSLAQLYEQYF. Written as DNA, the CDR3 is TGTGCCAGCAGCAGTCTAGCGCAACTCTACGAGCAGTACTTC. The J gene is TRBJ2-7, the V gene TRBV7-8, with D perhaps TRBD2 (6 bases). Deletions cut 5 bases from V and 3 bases from J, with 14 bases between. Germline V lookup: CDR1 SGHVS, CDR2 FQNEAQ. CDR3 length: 14 amino acids.

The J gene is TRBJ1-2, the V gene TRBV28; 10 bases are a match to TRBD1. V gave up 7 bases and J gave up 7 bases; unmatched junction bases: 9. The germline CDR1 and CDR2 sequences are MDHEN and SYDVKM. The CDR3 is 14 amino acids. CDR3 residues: CASILRDRGGGYTF. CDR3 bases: TGTGCCAGCATCTTGAGGGACAGGGGAGGTGGCTACACCTTC.

CDR3 protein: CASSQGRGSRAGEQFF. For the CDR3, the DNA is TGCGCCAGCAGCCAAGGAAGGGGGTCCCGTGCAGGTGAGCAGTTCTTC. The J gene is TRBJ2-1, the V gene TRBV4-1, with a possible D match to TRBD1 (6 bases). CDR3 length: 16 residues. CDR1 is MGHRA and CDR2 is YSYEKL in the germline V gene. V was shortened by 1 base and J by 9 bases, with 19 bases between the two germline ends.

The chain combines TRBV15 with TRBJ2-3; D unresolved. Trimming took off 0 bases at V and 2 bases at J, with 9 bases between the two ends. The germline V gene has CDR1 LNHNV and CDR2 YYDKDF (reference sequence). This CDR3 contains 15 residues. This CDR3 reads CATSRDVATTDTQYF. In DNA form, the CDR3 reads TGTGCCACCAGCAGAGATGTGGCCACCACAGATACGCAGTATTTT. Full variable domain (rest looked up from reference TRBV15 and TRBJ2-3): DAMVIQNPRYQVTQFGKPVTLSCSQTLNHNVMYWYQQKSSQAPKLLFHYYDKDFNNEADTPDNFQSRRPNTSFCFLDIRSPGLGDTAMYLCATSRDVATTDTQYFGPGTRLTVL.